The 27 T cell receptor beta chains presented below share a single source sample, sequenced in a study of identical twins. TCRdb redid the calling of the 5' RACE reads with MiXCR, one entry per CDR3 protein. This table has 120,000 to 150,000 distinct CDR3 sequences, approximately 4% appearing once. Sequenced: memory T cells sorted from blood. The receptors were gathered from a man aged 18 to 30 in good health.

This clonotype appeared many times. DNA for the CDR3: TGCAGCGTTGAGACTATGAGAGAGACCCAGTACTTC. This sequence encodes CSVETMRETQYF. V is TRBV29-1 and J is TRBJ2-5, with D perhaps TRBD2 (5 bases). V gave up 3 bases and J gave up 4 bases, with 9 bases separating them. The CDR3 contains 12 residues. Germline V gene data show CDR1 as SQVTM and CDR2 as ANQGSEA.

This clonotype was observed at least ten times. This rearrangement joins TRBV12-3 or TRBV12-4 to TRBJ1-1, with 9 nucleotides matching TRBD1. The CDR3 contains 14 residues. V was pared by 7 bases and J by 10 bases, with 13 bases of the junction left unmatched. The CDR3 sequence: CASTLTGGSGGAFF. The CDR3 region has the DNA TGTGCCAGCACCCTGACAGGGGGAAGTGGGGGAGCTTTCTTT.

The chain employs TRBV19 and TRBJ1-1, with 9 bases fitting TRBD1. The V gene's germline CDR1 is LNHDA and CDR2 SQIVND (reference sequence). Losses at the gene ends were 7 bases for V and 7 bases for J; bases not matched to a gene: 7. The CDR3 has 13 amino acids. CDR3 nucleotides: TGTGCCAGTACCAACGACAGGGGGAATGAAGCTTTCTTT. This sequence encodes CASTNDRGNEAFF.

This clonotype was recorded many times. The rearrangement joins TRBV15 to TRBJ1-2; 7 bases agree with TRBD1. The V and J ends lost 0 bases and 8 bases, in that order; junction bases with no gene match: 3. CDR3 size: 13 residues. The germline gives CDR1 LNHNV, CDR2 YYDKDF (reference sequence). In nucleotides, the CDR3 is TGTGCCACCAGCAGAGATAGGGGGCAAGGCTACACCTTC. Its translation is CATSRDRGQGYTF.

This clonotype was recorded many times. The J gene is TRBJ1-1, the V gene TRBV20-1; D unresolved. Per the germline V gene, CDR1 is DFQATT and CDR2 is SNEGSKA (reference sequence). The CDR3 is 12 residues long. Trimming removed 2 bases at V and 0 bases at J, with 4 bases between. CDR3 region: CSARSVNTEAFF. CDR3 sequence (DNA): TGCAGTGCTAGATCCGTGAACACTGAAGCTTTCTTT.

This clonotype was picked up many times. The J gene is TRBJ1-4, the V gene TRBV7-2; D may be TRBD1 (6 bases). The CDR3 is 13 amino acids. Trimming shortened V by 10 bases and J by 5 bases, and 14 bases separated the two germline ends. CDR1 and CDR2 (germline): SGHTA, FQGNSA. In DNA, the CDR3 is TGTGCCACCAAGACAGGAGGAAATGAAAAACTGTTTTTT. Protein: CATKTGGNEKLFF.

This clonotype was detected many times. The rearrangement joins TRBV15 to TRBJ2-2, with D possibly matching TRBD2 (6 bases). From germline, CDR1 is LNHNV and CDR2 YYDKDF (reference sequence). Trimming took 6 bases from V and 5 from J, leaving 13 bases between them. The CDR3 length is 14 residues. In DNA, the CDR3 is TGTGCCACCAGACCCGGGAGTTGGACCGGGGAGCTGTTTTTT. Translating gives CATRPGSWTGELFF.

Many counts were recorded for this clonotype. V and J are TRBV5-1 and TRBJ2-2; 10 nucleotides line up with TRBD2. V lost 4 bases, J lost 7 bases, and 10 bases stayed unmatched. Per germline, CDR1 SGHRS and CDR2 YFSETQ. The CDR3 consists of 16 residues. CDR3 bases: TGCGCCAGCAGCCAACCGGGACTAGCGCAGGACGGGGAGCTGTTTTTT. Residues: CASSQPGLAQDGELFF.

This clonotype was recorded at least ten times. The V call is TRBV4-3, the J call TRBJ1-1; perhaps TRBD1 as D (6 bases). CDR1 LGHNA and CDR2 YSLEER come from the germline V gene. This CDR3 has 13 amino acids. V was trimmed by 0 bases and J by 5 bases, leaving 7 bases between them. This CDR3 is CASSQDDRTEAFF. The CDR3 DNA sequence: TGCGCCAGCAGCCAAGATGACAGGACTGAAGCTTTCTTT.

This clonotype was recorded many times. The chain has TRBV6-1 and TRBJ2-3, with D perhaps TRBD2 (6 bases). The V end was cut by 4 bases, the J end by 2 bases, with 16 bases between. Germline CDR1 MNHNS, CDR2 SASEGT. This CDR3 contains 16 residues. CDR3 nucleotide sequence: TGTGCCAGCAGTGGAAGAATTGCGGGATCCACAGATACGCAGTATTTT. Its translation: CASSGRIAGSTDTQYF.

This clonotype was counted between two and nine times. The chain combines TRBV20-1 with TRBJ2-1; D remains unclear. This CDR3 has 13 residues. V was trimmed by 3 bases and J by 6 bases, leaving 12 bases between them. Germline lookup yields CDR1 DFQATT and CDR2 SNEGSKA (reference sequence). CDR3 sequence: CSARRQSGNEQFF. The CDR3 bases are TGCAGTGCTAGGAGGCAGTCCGGCAATGAGCAGTTCTTC.

This clonotype was detected ten times or more. This rearrangement joins TRBV20-1 to TRBJ2-5; 14 bases match TRBD2. This CDR3 spans 15 amino acids. In germline, CDR1 is DFQATT, CDR2 SNEGSKA (reference sequence). Trimming took 4 bases from V and 5 from J; bases not matched to a gene: 6. The CDR3 is CSANGLAGGIETQYF. DNA of the CDR3: TGCAGTGCTAACGGACTAGCGGGAGGTATCGAGACCCAGTACTTC.

This clonotype was counted ten times or more. This rearrangement joins TRBV7-9 to TRBJ2-7, with TRBD1 as a possible D gene (6 bases). The germline CDR1 and CDR2 sequences are SEHNR and FQNEAQ (reference sequence). The CDR3 totals 15 residues. The germline V and J ends were trimmed by 1 base and 1 base, with 11 bases remaining between them. DNA for the CDR3: TGTGCCAGCAGCTTAGGTGGGACACGATCCTACGAGCAGTACGTC. This codes for CASSLGGTRSYEQYV.

Only a few counts were recorded for this clonotype. The rearrangement links TRBV25-1 to TRBJ1-1, with D maybe TRBD1 (5 bases). Germline V gene data show CDR1 as MGHDK and CDR2 as SYGVNS. The CDR3 loop spans 14 amino acids. V was cut by 2 bases and J by 4 bases, with 11 bases left in between. The CDR3 sequence is CASSERGRGTEAFF. The CDR3 DNA sequence: TGTGCCAGCAGTGAAAGGGGAAGGGGCACTGAAGCTTTCTTT.

This clonotype was detected ten times or more. The gene calls are TRBV6-5 and TRBJ1-1, with D perhaps matching TRBD1 (5 bases). CDR1 MNHEY and CDR2 SVGAGI come from the germline V gene. This CDR3 is 11 amino acids long. Trimming pared 2 bases from V and 11 bases from J, leaving 9 bases between. This CDR3 is CASSYKGAAFF. For the CDR3, the DNA is TGTGCCAGCAGTTACAAAGGGGCCGCTTTCTTT.

This clonotype was observed many times. V usage is TRBV12-3 or TRBV12-4 and J usage is TRBJ1-1, with D perhaps TRBD1 (6 bases). The CDR3 contains 15 residues. Trimming removed 7 bases at V and 8 bases at J, with 23 bases between. This chain's CDR3 is CASTFSPGQQAEAFF. The CDR3 nucleotides read TGTGCCAGCACCTTTTCGCCGGGACAACAGGCGGAAGCTTTCTTT.

This clonotype was recorded many times. The chain has TRBV28 and TRBJ2-1; TRBD2 agrees at 12 bases. Germline V gives CDR1 MDHEN, CDR2 SYDVKM. The CDR3 spans 18 residues. Unmatched junction bases numbered 17, after V lost 7 bases and J lost 7 bases. The CDR3 loop is CASTGTLAGGPDKNEQFF. The DNA of the CDR3 is TGTGCCAGCACAGGAACTCTAGCGGGAGGGCCGGATAAAAATGAGCAGTTCTTC.

This clonotype has at least ten counts. The chain recombines TRBV3-1 with TRBJ2-7, with D perhaps TRBD1 or TRBD2 (5 bases each). The length of the CDR3 is 18 residues. From germline, CDR1 is LGHDT and CDR2 YNNKEL (reference sequence). The V gene lost 1 base and the J gene lost 3 bases, with 22 bases spanning the gap. CDR3 amino acids: CASSQGMGGSARGYEQYF. The CDR3 DNA reads as TGTGCCAGCAGCCAAGGCATGGGCGGGTCGGCTAGGGGCTACGAGCAGTACTTC.

This clonotype was counted many times. V gene TRBV20-1 combines with J gene TRBJ1-3, with D maybe TRBD1 (6 bases). Per germline, CDR1 DFQATT and CDR2 SNEGSKA (reference sequence). Trimming took off 6 bases at V and 5 bases at J, with 14 bases between the two ends. The CDR3 consists of 13 residues. CDR3 sequence reads: CSAVQGIRNTIYF. CDR3 in DNA: TGCAGTGCCGTACAGGGAATTAGAAACACCATATATTTT.

This clonotype showed up many times. The chain is built from TRBV20-1 and TRBJ2-4, with 10 bases matching TRBD2. The J segment lost 8 bases and the V segment lost 0 bases, leaving 7 bases of the junction unmatched. This CDR3 is 15 amino acids long. CDR1 is DFQATT, CDR2 SNEGSKA, per germline (reference sequence). The CDR3, as DNA: TGCAGTGCTAGAGATTTTGGGACTAGCGTTGACATTCAGTACTTC. Encoded protein: CSARDFGTSVDIQYF.

This clonotype has at least ten counts. One end of the junction varies from germline; a read error may be responsible. The chain uses TRBV18 and TRBJ2-1, with 10 nucleotides matching TRBD1. Per germline, CDR1 KGHSH and CDR2 LQKENI. The CDR3 runs to 17 residues. CDR3 in DNA: TGTGCCAGCTCACCATGGAAGGGACAGGGGTCCTCCAATGAGCAGTTCTTC. Translating gives CASSPWKGQGSSNEQFF.

This clonotype occurred a few times. The V and J genes are TRBV18 and TRBJ1-1, with no clear D. Germline loops: CDR1 KGHSH, CDR2 LQKENI. The CDR3 sequence is 12 residues long. The V end was cut by 1 base, the J end by 6 bases, with 6 bases between. CDR3 DNA: TGTGCCAGCTCACCACGGGAGGCTGAAGCTTTCTTT. Translated: CASSPREAEAFF.

This clonotype has ten or more counts. The chain carries TRBV12-3 or TRBV12-4 and TRBJ1-1; D is ambiguous. Deletions cut 5 bases from V and 2 bases from J, with 15 bases between. The CDR3 covers 15 residues. CDR3 nucleotide sequence: TGTGCCAGCAGTATTACTCCGGGATATAACACTGAAGCTTTCTTT. This translates into CASSITPGYNTEAFF.

In its sample, this clonotype was seen many times. This chain joins TRBV5-1 and TRBJ2-1; tentatively, D is TRBD2 (6 bases). The CDR3 covers 14 residues. CDR1 SGHRS and CDR2 YFSETQ come from the germline V gene. V lost 0 bases and J 6 bases, leaving 10 bases between the germline ends. CDR3 in DNA: TGCGCCAGCAGCTTGGTTGTGGAGGGCAATGAGCAGTTCTTC. Residues: CASSLVVEGNEQFF.

This clonotype was counted at least ten times. V is TRBV5-1 and J is TRBJ2-6; D is undetermined. Germline CDR1 is SGHRS and CDR2 is YFSETQ. Trimming pared 6 bases from V and 0 bases from J, leaving 7 bases between. The CDR3 extends over 14 amino acids. Here the CDR3 DNA reads TGCGCCAGCACCTTAAACTCTGGGGCCAACGTCCTGACTTTC. It translates to CASTLNSGANVLTF.

Many counts were recorded for this clonotype. The chain carries TRBV29-1 and TRBJ1-2; D is possibly TRBD1 (5 bases). The V end was cut by 1 base, the J end by 5 bases, with 11 bases between. The CDR3 consists of 13 residues. Germline CDR1 SQVTM, CDR2 ANQGSEA. The CDR3 DNA sequence: TGCAGCGTTGAAGGCCCGGGACGTTATGGCTACACCTTC. It yields the protein CSVEGPGRYGYTF.

In this sample, this clonotype turned up many times. The chain couples TRBV20-1 to TRBJ2-1, with 9 positions matching TRBD2. This CDR3 is built from 15 residues. The V gene's germline CDR1 is DFQATT and CDR2 SNEGSKA (reference sequence). The V gene end was trimmed by 0 bases and the J gene end by 6 bases; junction bases not matched to a gene: 6. As DNA, the CDR3 is TGCAGTGCTAGAGATGCTAGCGGGGACCCCAATGAGCAGTTCTTC. It is translated as CSARDASGDPNEQFF.